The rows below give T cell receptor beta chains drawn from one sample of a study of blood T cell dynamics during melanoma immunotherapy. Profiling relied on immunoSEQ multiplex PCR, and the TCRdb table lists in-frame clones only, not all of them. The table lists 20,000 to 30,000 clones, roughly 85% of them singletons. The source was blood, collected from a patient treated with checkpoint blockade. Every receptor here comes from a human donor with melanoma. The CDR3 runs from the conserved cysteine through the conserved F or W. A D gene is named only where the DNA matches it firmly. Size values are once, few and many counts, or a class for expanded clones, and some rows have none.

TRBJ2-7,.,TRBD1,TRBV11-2,TGTGCCAGCAGCCTGGACAGGGTAGTCGAGCAGTACTTC,CASSLDRVVEQYF
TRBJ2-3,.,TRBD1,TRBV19,TGTGCCGCAGGGGGCTTCCGCACAGATACGCAGTATTTT,CAAGGFRTDTQYF
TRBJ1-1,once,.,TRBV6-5,TGTGCCAGCAGTTACCTACTCAACACTGAAGCTTTCTTT,CASSYLLNTEAFF
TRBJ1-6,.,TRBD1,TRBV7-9,TGTGCCAGCAGCTTCGGACAGGAGAATTCACCCCTCCACTTT,CASSFGQENSPLHF
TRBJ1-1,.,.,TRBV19,TGTGCCAGTAGTATAGGGGCGACAGGTCGTGGGATGGAAGCTTTCTTT,CASSIGATGRGMEAFF
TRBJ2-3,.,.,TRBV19,TGTGCCAGTAGTATAGAGGGGAAGGATACGCAGTATTTT,CASSIEGKDTQYF
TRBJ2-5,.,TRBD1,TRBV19,TGTGCCAGTAGTAACCAGGGGGCAAGGGAGACCCAGTACTTC,CASSNQGARETQYF
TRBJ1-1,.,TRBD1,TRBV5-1,TGCGCCAGCAGCTGGGGGGGACAGTTAAACACTGAAGCTTTCTTT,CASSWGGQLNTEAFF
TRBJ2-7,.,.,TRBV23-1,TGCGCCAGCAGTCAATCCAGCGGAGCCATCCTCTACGAGCAGTACTTC,CASSQSSGAILYEQYF
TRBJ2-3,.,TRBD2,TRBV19,TGTGCCAGTAGTCAGTGGGAGGGGACGGATACGCAGTATTTT,CASSQWEGTDTQYF
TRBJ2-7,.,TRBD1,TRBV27,TGTGCCAGCAGTTTCGGGACAGGGGCCTACGAGCAGTACTTC,CASSFGTGAYEQYF
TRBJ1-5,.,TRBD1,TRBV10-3,TGTGCCATCAACGATGACAGGGTACATGGAAGCAATCAGCCCCAGCATTTT,CAINDDRVHGSNQPQHF
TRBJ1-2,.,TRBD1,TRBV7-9,TGTGCCAGCAGCTCCTTTGGACAGGCCTTTTATGGCTACACCTTC,CASSSFGQAFYGYTF
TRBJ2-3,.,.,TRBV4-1,TGCGCCAGCAGCCAAGAAGGAGCCCGCACAGATACGCAGTATTTT,CASSQEGARTDTQYF
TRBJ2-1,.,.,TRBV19,TGTGCCAGTAGTATCTCCGGCGCAAGGCAGTTCTTC,CASSISGARQFF
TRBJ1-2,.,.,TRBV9,TGTGCCAGCTCGCCCCCTTCTCTCGACGGCTACACCTTC,CASSPPSLDGYTF
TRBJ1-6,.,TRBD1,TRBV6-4,TGTGCCAGCAGGTACCGGGACAGGAATTCACCCCTCCACTTT,CASRYRDRNSPLHF
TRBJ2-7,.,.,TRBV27,TGTGCCAGCAGTTTAAGGGGGGGCGGAGCCTCCTACGAGCAGTACTTC,CASSLRGGGASYEQYF
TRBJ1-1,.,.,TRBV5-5,TGTGCCAGCAGCTTGAAAGAGAACACTGAAGCTTTCTTT,CASSLKENTEAFF
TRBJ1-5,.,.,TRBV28,TGTGCCAGCAGACTCGGGGCCCTTAGCAATCAGCCCCAGCATTTT,CASRLGALSNQPQHF
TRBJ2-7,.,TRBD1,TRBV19,TGTGCCAGTAGTAGACAGGGACCGAGCTACGAGCAGTACTTC,CASSRQGPSYEQYF
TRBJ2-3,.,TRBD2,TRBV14,TGTGCCAGCAGCCAAGATCCAGCGGGGAGGGGCCGGGATACGCAGTATTTT,CASSQDPAGRGRDTQYF
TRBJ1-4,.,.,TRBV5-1,TGCGCCAGCAGACCCGCCATGGGGGGTGAAAAACTGTTTTTT,CASRPAMGGEKLFF
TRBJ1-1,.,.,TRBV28,TGTGCCAGCAGTCTCGGGGGGATTATGAACACTGAAGCTTTCTTT,CASSLGGIMNTEAFF
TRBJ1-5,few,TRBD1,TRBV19,TGTGCCAGTAGTATCCGACAGGGGCCGAATCAGCCCCAGCATTTT,CASSIRQGPNQPQHF
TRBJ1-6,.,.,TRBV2,TGTGCCAGCAGTCCGCACGATTCACCCCTCCACTTT,CASSPHDSPLHF
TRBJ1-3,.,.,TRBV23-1,TGCGCCGGGGGGGCGACCTCTGGAAACACCATATATTTT,CAGGATSGNTIYF
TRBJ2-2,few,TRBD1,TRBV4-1,TGCGCCAGCAGCCAAGAGGTCGTCCAGGGGGCTGACACCGGGGAGCTGTTTTTT,CASSQEVVQGADTGELFF
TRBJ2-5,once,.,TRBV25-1,TGTGCCAGCAGTGGACAACCGGGACGCCCAAAAGAGACCCAGTACTTC,CASSGQPGRPKETQYF
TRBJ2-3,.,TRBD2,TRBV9,TGTGCCAGCAGCGCCGGGACTAGCGGTTATAGCACAGATACGCAGTATTTT,CASSAGTSGYSTDTQYF
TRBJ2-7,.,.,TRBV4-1,TGCGCCAGCAGCTCCGTCAGCGGATCCTCCTACGAGCAGTACTTC,CASSSVSGSSYEQYF
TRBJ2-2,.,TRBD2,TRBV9,TGTGCCAGCAGCGCGAATGCCGGGACTACAACGAACACCGGGGAGCTGTTTTTT,CASSANAGTTTNTGELFF
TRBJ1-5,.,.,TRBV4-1,TGCGCCAGCAGCCGGGCCGCTTCACCCAATCAGCCCCAGCATTTT,CASSRAASPNQPQHF
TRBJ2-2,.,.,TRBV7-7,TGTGCCAGCAGCATAGAGGCCGGGACTGAGCTGTTTTTT,CASSIEAGTELFF
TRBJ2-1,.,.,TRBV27,TGTGCCAGCAGTTTCGGACGTTTGAACTCCTACAATGAGCAGTTCTTC,CASSFGRLNSYNEQFF
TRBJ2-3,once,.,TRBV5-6,TGTGCCAGCAGCCTAGGACCCACAGGGACAGATACGCAGTATTTT,CASSLGPTGTDTQYF
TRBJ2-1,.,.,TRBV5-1,TGCGCCAGCAGCCCGGACAGTAACAATGAGCAGTTCTTC,CASSPDSNNEQFF
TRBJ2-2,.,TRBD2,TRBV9,TGTGCCAGCAGCCCCACTAGCGGGCGGAACACCGGGGAGCTGTTTTTT,CASSPTSGRNTGELFF
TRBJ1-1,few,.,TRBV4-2,TGTGCCAGCAGCCAGGGCGACGCTGAAGCTTTCTTT,CASSQGDAEAFF
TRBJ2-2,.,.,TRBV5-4,TGTGCCAGCAGCTCCTACGGTGGTCCCGGGGAGCTGTTTTTT,CASSSYGGPGELFF
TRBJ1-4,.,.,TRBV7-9,TGTGCCAGCAGCGCCAACAGTAATGAAAAACTGTTTTTT,CASSANSNEKLFF
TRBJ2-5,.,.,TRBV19,TGTGCCAGTAGTATAGGACGGGTTGTAGAGACCCAGTACTTC,CASSIGRVVETQYF
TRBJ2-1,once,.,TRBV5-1,TGCGCCAGCGGGAACAATGAGCAGTTCTTC,CASGNNEQFF
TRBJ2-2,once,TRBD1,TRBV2,TGTGCCAGCAGGGGGACAGGGGTCACCGGGGAGCTGTTTTTT,CASRGTGVTGELFF